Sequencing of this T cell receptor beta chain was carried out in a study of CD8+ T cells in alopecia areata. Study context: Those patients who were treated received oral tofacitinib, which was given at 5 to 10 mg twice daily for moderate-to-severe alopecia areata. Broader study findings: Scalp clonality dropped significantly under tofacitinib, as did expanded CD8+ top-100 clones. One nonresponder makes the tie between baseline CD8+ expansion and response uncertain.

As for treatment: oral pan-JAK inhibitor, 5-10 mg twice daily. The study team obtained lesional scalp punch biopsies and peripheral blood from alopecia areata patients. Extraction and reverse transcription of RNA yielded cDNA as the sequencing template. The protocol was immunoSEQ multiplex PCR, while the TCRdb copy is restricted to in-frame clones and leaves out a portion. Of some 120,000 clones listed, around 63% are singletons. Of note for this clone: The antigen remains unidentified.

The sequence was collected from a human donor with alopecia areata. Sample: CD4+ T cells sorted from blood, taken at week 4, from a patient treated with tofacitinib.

CDR3 sequence reads: CASSPEGTVYEQYF. CDR3 sequence (DNA): TGTGCCAGCAGCCCGGAAGGGACAGTCTACGAGCAGTACTTC. The rearrangement links TRBV7-9 to TRBJ2-7, with 7 bases aligning to TRBD1. V was clipped by 5 bases and J by 3 bases; unmatched bases: 7. The CDR3 length is 14 residues. Germline CDR1 is SEHNR and CDR2 is FQNEAQ (reference sequence). Using reference TRBV7-9 and TRBJ2-7 for the parts outside the CDR3, the full variable domain is DTGVSQNPRHKITKRGQNVTFRCDPISEHNRLYWYRQTLGQGPEFLTYFQNEAQLEKSRLLSDRFSAERPKGSFSTLEIQRTEQGDSAMYLCASSPEGTVYEQYFGPGTRLTVT.